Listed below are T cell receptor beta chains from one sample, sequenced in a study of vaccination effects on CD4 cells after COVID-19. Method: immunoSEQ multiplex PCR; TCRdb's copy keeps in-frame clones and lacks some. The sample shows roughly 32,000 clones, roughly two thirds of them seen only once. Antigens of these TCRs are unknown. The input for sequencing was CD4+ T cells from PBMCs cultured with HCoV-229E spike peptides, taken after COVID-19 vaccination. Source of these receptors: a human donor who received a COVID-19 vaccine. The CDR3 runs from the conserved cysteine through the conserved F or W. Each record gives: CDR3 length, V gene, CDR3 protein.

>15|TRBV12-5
CASGPTTGQTNEQYF
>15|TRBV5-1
CASSLRGGASYEQYF
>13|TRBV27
CASSPPLGNTIYF
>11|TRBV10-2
CASSLTDTQYF
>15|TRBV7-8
CASSLRDYLTEELFF
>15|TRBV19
CASSPQTGPSYGYTF
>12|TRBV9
CASSVAYNEQFF
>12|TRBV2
CASSELIGGYTF
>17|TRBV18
CASSPLGTAFSGNTIYF
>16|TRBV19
CASSTLLAGGSSEQYF
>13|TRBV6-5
CASSPAGWREQFF
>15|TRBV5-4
CASSSPSVNTGELFF
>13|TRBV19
CASAPSGANVLTF
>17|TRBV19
CASSISTGESPRYGYTF
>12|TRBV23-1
CASRDTSYEQYF
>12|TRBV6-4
CASSGQAYEQYF
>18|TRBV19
CASSRAWEPRGSNQPQHF
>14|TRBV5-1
CASSLDQRNEKLFF
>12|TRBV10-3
CAISARGGEQYF
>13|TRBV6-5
CASTGTSFYGYTF
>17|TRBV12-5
CASGPPGTVPGSGELFF
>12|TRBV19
CASSASGNTIYF
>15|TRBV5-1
CASSLGRSYNSPLHF
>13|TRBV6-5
CASRDYKDTEAFF
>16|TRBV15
CATSRGGLAGENIQYF
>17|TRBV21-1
CASSKQHRVLMGETQYF
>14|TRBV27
CASRISDPNQPQHF
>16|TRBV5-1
CASSLRTGGGNTEAFF
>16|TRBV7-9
CASSATLGTGGSGYTF
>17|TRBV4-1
CASSQAIRQDSSYEQYF
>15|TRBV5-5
CASSYLGGRDNEQFF
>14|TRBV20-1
CSANDIAGRYEQYF
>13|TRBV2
CASNLNENTEAFF
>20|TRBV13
CASSLEGRLAGSANTGELFF
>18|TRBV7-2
CASSPLGGTGVMNTEAFF
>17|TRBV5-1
CASSFGGWREGPETQYF
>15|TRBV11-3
CASSLNPGPGETQYF
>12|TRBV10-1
CASRDRKGELFF
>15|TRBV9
CASSVGKKLDSPLHF
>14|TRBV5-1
CASSMTTVYNEQFF
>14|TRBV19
CASSGGTGQETQYF
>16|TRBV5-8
CASVLSGRAVKNIQYF
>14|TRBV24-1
CATSSGQGPDTIYF
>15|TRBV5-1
CASSAGTAGTDTQYF
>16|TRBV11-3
CASSSERTGSYNEQFF
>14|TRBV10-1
CASSEAGVQDTQYF
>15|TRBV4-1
CASSSGTGDHQPQHF
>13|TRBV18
CASSPGTGEGYTF